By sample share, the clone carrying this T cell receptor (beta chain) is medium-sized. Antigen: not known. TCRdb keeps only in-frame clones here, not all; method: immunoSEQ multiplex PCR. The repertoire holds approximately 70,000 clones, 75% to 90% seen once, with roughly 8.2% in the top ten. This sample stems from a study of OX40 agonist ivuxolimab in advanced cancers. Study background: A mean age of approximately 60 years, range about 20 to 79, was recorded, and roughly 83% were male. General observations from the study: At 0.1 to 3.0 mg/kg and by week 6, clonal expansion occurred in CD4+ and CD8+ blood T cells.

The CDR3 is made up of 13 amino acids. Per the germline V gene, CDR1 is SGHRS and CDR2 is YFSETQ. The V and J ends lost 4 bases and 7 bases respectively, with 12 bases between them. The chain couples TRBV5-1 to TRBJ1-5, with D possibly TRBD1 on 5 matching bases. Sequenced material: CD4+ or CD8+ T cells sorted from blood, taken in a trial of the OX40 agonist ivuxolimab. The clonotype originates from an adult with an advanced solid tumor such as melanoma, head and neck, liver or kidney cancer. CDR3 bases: TGCGCCAGCAGCACGGGGCCAGAACAGCCCCAGCATTTT. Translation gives CASSTGPEQPQHF.